The clone carrying this TCR beta chain has only a few counts. Unique molecular identifiers were incorporated into the prepared TCRbeta library. TCRdb ran MiXCR on the PCR reads and lists one entry per CDR3 protein. Here the sample spans some 200,000 distinct CDR3 sequences, about 15% being singletons. Trimming took 5 bases from V and 2 from J, leaving 16 bases between them. CDR1 is SNHLY, CDR2 FYNNEI, per germline. The CDR3 loop spans 16 amino acids. The sample is drawn from a study of T-cell reconstitution after alpha-beta-depleted transplantation in children. Sequenced material: PBMCs from the stem cell graft donor, taken from the stem cell graft. The rearrangement uses TRBV2 and TRBJ2-1; the D gene is possibly TRBD2 (6 bases). This receptor was taken from a human donor who donated a stem cell graft to a child with acute lymphoblastic leukemia. CDR3 nucleotides: TGTGCCAGCAGTCTCGGTGGGGGGAGGACCTACAATGAGCAGTTCTTC. Translated: CASSLGGGRTYNEQFF.